This T cell receptor beta chain appears in the sequencing data of a study of radiotherapy plus CTLA-4 blockade in lung cancer (dated by TCRdb to 2016 to 2019). Background on the whole study: Objective responses were observed in approximately 18% of enrolled patients, and disease control was achieved in around 28%.

The paper's findings and limits, for the study overall: The strongest predictors of response, as reported, were early dynamic changes in blood T cell clones along with a rise in serum interferon-beta after radiation. After treatment with radiotherapy and ipilimumab, TCR clones that originated in tumors expanded in peripheral blood.

Preparation of the library involved the immunoSEQ multiplex PCR assay. Drawn from immuneACCESS, this table holds only the in-frame rearrangements with V and J called that TCRdb kept. Clones are partly lost; checked studies trace under half to an unresolved V gene and leave the rest unexplained. The sample table records approximately 50,000 clones; roughly 79% of these occur just once. The ten largest clones take up roughly 6.7% of the sample. The study evaluated CTLA-4 blockade (ipilimumab) given together with focal radiation therapy in patients who had chemo-refractory metastatic non-small-cell lung cancer. Of note for this clone: Its antigen is not yet known. Per-nucleotide qualities are absent, and no much larger clonotype sits a single base away.

V gives up 4 bases and J gives up 3 bases, and the segment between their germline ends measures 13 bases. CDR1 and CDR2 (SEHNR, FQNEAQ) derive from the germline V gene (reference sequence). The cysteine opens and the phenylalanine closes a CDR3 of 14 amino acids. The DNA shown is the 42-base CDR3, in frame from base 1. The chain joins TRBV7-9 to TRBJ2-7, with no D gene named confidently. This receptor was obtained from a human donor with non-small cell lung cancer whose response to radiotherapy plus ipilimumab could not be evaluated. The sequenced sample was peripheral blood, obtained from a patient treated with radiotherapy plus ipilimumab. The nucleotide sequence is TGTGCCAGCAGCTCACGCCTTGAGGACTACGAGCAGTACTTC. This yields the protein CASSSRLEDYEQYF.